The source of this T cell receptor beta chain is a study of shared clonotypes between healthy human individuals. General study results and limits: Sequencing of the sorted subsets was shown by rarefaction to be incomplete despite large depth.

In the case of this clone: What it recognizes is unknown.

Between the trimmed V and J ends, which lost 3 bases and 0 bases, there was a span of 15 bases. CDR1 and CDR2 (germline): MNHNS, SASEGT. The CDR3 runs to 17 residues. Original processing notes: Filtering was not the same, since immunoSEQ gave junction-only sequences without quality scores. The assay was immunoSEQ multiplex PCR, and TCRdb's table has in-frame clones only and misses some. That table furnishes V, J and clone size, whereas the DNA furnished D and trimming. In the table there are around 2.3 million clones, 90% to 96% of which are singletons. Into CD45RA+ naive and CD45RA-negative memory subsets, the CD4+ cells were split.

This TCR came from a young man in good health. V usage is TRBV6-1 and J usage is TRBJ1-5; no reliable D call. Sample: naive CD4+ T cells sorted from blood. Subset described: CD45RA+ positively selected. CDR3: CASSDPSLGYSNQPQHF. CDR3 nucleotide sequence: TGTGCCAGCAGTGACCCCTCCTTGGGATATAGCAATCAGCCCCAGCATTTT.